In this sample, the clone carrying this TCR beta chain turned up many times. This sample is part of a study of regulatory T cells in long-lasting Graves disease. Unmatched junction bases numbered 9, after V lost 5 bases and J lost 6 bases. The CDR3 is 14 residues long. From germline, CDR1 is DFQATT and CDR2 SNEGSKA (reference sequence). The authors built TCR beta libraries using iRepertoire HTBI primers and Arm-PCR of CDR3 regions. TCRdb analysed the multiplex PCR reads with MiXCR anew, one entry per CDR3 protein. Of hundreds of thousands of distinct CDR3 sequences listed, around 19% are singletons. Time point meaning: persistent/refractory GD, antithyroid drugs over 5 years with positive TRAb. TCR sequences were obtained from RNA taken from PBMCs.

The specimen comprised peripheral blood mononuclear cells (PBMCs), sampled when the disease was refractory, from a patient treated with antithyroid drugs. The rearrangement joins TRBV20-1 to TRBJ2-5; 10 bases map to TRBD2. The receptor comes from a female donor with Graves disease. In DNA form, the CDR3 reads TGCAGTGCTTCACAGCGGGGGGGCTGGAAGACCCAGTACTTC. It is translated as CSASQRGGWKTQYF.